This TCR beta chain originates from a study of T-cell memory formation after mild COVID-19. One entry per CDR3 protein results from TCRdb running MiXCR on the 5' RACE reads. In the table there are approximately 300,000 distinct CDR3 sequences, around a sixth of which are singletons. This clonotype is medium-sized. The CDR3 totals 14 residues. Trimming stripped 5 bases from V and 3 bases from J, with 11 bases between. Germline CDR1 reads MGHDK; CDR2 reads SYGVNS. The clonotype was recovered from a man between 18 and 29 years old who had mild COVID-19 (a few samples of this study predate the infection). Cell type and time point are not known. Sequencing was done on a sample of PBMCs or a T cell subset sorted from them (not recorded which). The V and J genes are TRBV25-1 and TRBJ2-1; D is undetermined. The CDR3 sequence: CASSQSDFYNEQFF. DNA of the CDR3: TGTGCCAGCAGTCAGTCCGACTTCTACAATGAGCAGTTCTTC.